The 14 T cell receptor beta chains given below trace back to one sample, sequenced in a study of shared clonotypes between healthy human individuals (TCRdb year 2020). The library came from the immunoSEQ multiplex PCR assay. TCRdb carries this immuneACCESS record with in-frame sequences only. Its versions omit some clonotypes, under half of them owing to an unresolved V gene in the studies checked, with the rest unexplained. This sample comprises about 1.1 million clones, about 84% of them detected only once. The ten most abundant clones make up 0.52% of the sample. The sequenced material came from memory CD4+ T cells from PBMCs. The sample's cell subset or site, from its label and the paper: CD45RA-negative fraction. The receptor set was obtained from a man between 18 and 35 years old in good health. Some clones in this sample may be carry-over from other donors' samples.

This rearrangement joins TRBV29-1 to TRBJ2-3; D unresolved. Germline lookup yields CDR1 SQVTM and CDR2 ANQGSEA. V was trimmed by 7 bases and J by 6 bases, leaving 8 bases between them. This CDR3 region has 10 residues. The CDR3 coding sequence is TGCAGCGGGGAAGGGGATACGCAGTATTTT. It encodes CSGEGDTQYF.

The rearrangement joins TRBV2 to TRBJ2-3; D perhaps matches TRBD1 (6 bases). V lost 11 bases to trimming and J lost 4 bases, with 13 bases between them. The CDR3 sequence is 12 residues long. CDR1 and CDR2 from the germline V gene are SNHLY and FYNNEI. For the CDR3, the DNA is TGTGCCTTACAGGGAATTGCAGATACGCAGTATTTT. It is translated as CALQGIADTQYF.

In its sample, this clone was seen a few times. The chain employs TRBV9 and TRBJ1-2; D perhaps matches TRBD1 (5 bases). CDR1 and CDR2 (germline): SGDLS, YYNGEE. This CDR3 comprises 14 residues. V gave up 0 bases and J gave up 4 bases, with 10 bases separating them. The CDR3 bases are TGTGCCAGCAGCGTAGATGGGGGTCTCTATGGCTACACCTTC. This gives the protein CASSVDGGLYGYTF. Full variable domain (missing parts from reference TRBV9 and TRBJ1-2): DSGVTQTPKHLITATGQRVTLRCSPRSGDLSVYWYQQSLDQGLQFLIQYYNGEERAKGNILERFSAQQFPDLHSELNLSSLELGDSALYFCASSVDGGLYGYTFGSGTRLTVV.

With regard to this clone: Other DNA sequences within the sample encode an identical CDR3. This chain joins TRBV7-2 and TRBJ2-3; D call uncertain. Trimming left V 1 base short and J 8 bases short, with 7 bases between. The CDR3 is 12 residues long. Germline CDR1 and CDR2: SGHTA and FQGNSA. In nucleotides, the CDR3 is TGTGCCAGCAGCTTAGGGGTTGGTACGCAGTATTTT. Amino acids: CASSLGVGTQYF. Full variable domain (missing parts from reference TRBV7-2 and TRBJ2-3): GAGVSQSPSNKVTEKGKDVELRCDPISGHTALYWYRQSLGQGLEFLIYFQGNSAPDKSGLPSDRFSAERTGGSVSTLTIQRTQQEDSAVYLCASSLGVGTQYFGPGTRLTVL.

This clone has only one observation. The V gene is TRBV5-4, the J gene TRBJ1-5, with TRBD1 as a possible D gene (5 bases). Germline V CDR1 and CDR2: SGHNT, YYREEE (reference sequence). V dropped 3 bases and J dropped 9 bases, with 10 bases sitting between them. The CDR3 extends over 12 amino acids. As DNA, the CDR3 is TGTGCCAGCAGCTGGGGGTTTGGGCCCCAGCATTTT. As protein: CASSWGFGPQHF.

The V call is TRBV28, the J call TRBJ1-1, with 7 bases that match TRBD1. V lost 6 bases, J lost 6 bases, and 10 bases stayed unmatched. CDR1 is MDHEN and CDR2 is SYDVKM in the germline V gene. The CDR3 spans 14 residues. CDR3 sequence reads: CASRVGQTNAEAFF. CDR3 in DNA: TGTGCCAGCAGGGTGGGACAGACCAACGCTGAAGCTTTCTTT.

About this clone itself: With a far larger clone one base away, a read error is the likely cause. The chain joins TRBV6-5 to TRBJ2-1; D possibly corresponds to TRBD2 (6 bases). CDR1 MNHEY and CDR2 SVGAGI come from the germline V gene. There are 15 residues in the CDR3. The CDR3, as DNA: TGTGCCAGCAGTCTCTCGGGAGCGGCCTACAATGGGCAGTTCTTC. Protein product: CASSLSGAAYNGQFF.

The chain couples TRBV27 to TRBJ1-5, with D possibly matching TRBD1 (5 bases). Per the germline V gene, CDR1 is MNHEY and CDR2 is SMNVEV (reference sequence). Between the trimmed V and J ends, which lost 5 bases and 4 bases, there was a span of 15 bases. CDR3 size: 15 residues. CDR3 region: CASSPFGTGNQPQHF. CDR3 nucleotide sequence: TGTGCCAGCAGTCCCTTCGGGACGGGAAATCAGCCCCAGCATTTT.

This clone was recorded once. The rearrangement uses TRBV7-3 and TRBJ1-5; the match to TRBD1 covers 7 bases. This CDR3 contains 13 residues. Germline V gene data show CDR1 as SGHTA and CDR2 as FQGTGA. V was clipped by 10 bases and J by 4 bases; unmatched bases: 7. In DNA, the CDR3 is TGTGCCACATCTAACAGGGGTAATCAGCCCCAGCATTTT. Translating it yields CATSNRGNQPQHF.

The chain employs TRBV2 and TRBJ2-5, with 8 bases that match TRBD2. CDR3 size: 13 residues. The ends lost 6 bases at V and 5 bases at J; junction bases unmatched: 5. Germline values: CDR1 SNHLY, CDR2 FYNNEI. In DNA form, the CDR3 reads TGTGCCAGCAGGGACGGGAGGGGCGAGACCCAGTACTTC. The encoded protein is CASRDGRGETQYF.

V usage is TRBV7-2 and J usage is TRBJ2-4; D possibly uses TRBD1 or TRBD2 (5 bases each). V lost 4 bases to trimming and J lost 0 bases, with 13 bases between them. CDR1 and CDR2 (germline): SGHTA, FQGNSA. This CDR3 spans 16 amino acids. The DNA of the CDR3 is TGTGCCAGCAGCTCCGGGGCAGATCTAGCCAAAAACATTCAGTACTTC. It yields the protein CASSSGADLAKNIQYF.

V usage is TRBV5-8 and J usage is TRBJ2-1; 9 nucleotides agree with TRBD2. The CDR3 is 15 residues long. Trimming took 5 bases from V and 9 from J; bases not matched to a gene: 12. Germline assignment: CDR1 SGHTS and CDR2 YDEGEE. CDR3 coding DNA: TGTGCCAGCAGTTCCGGGACTAGCCCCCGAGGTGAGCAGTTCTTC. Encoded protein: CASSSGTSPRGEQFF. The complete variable domain, with remaining parts taken from reference TRBV5-8 and TRBJ2-1, reads EAGVTQSPTHLIKTRGQQATLRCSPISGHTSVYWYQQALGLGLQFLLWYDEGEERNRGNFPPRFSGRQFPNYSSELNVNALELEDSALYLCASSSGTSPRGEQFFGPGTRLTVL.

The chain carries TRBV4-2 and TRBJ1-2, with D maybe TRBD1 (5 bases). Looked up from germline, CDR1 is LGHNA and CDR2 is YNFKEQ. Deletions cut 7 bases from V and 2 bases from J, with 23 bases between. This CDR3 is built from 17 residues. CDR3 residues: CASTPIQTGGFNYGYTF. In DNA, the CDR3 is TGTGCCAGCACCCCAATCCAAACAGGCGGGTTCAACTATGGCTACACCTTC.

This clone was detected only once. V gene TRBV11-2 combines with J gene TRBJ2-7; the D gene is possibly TRBD1 (6 bases). The CDR3 spans 16 residues. The germline CDR1 and CDR2 sequences are SGHAT and FQNNGV. V was clipped by 1 base and J by 4 bases, with 17 bases between them. CDR3 bases: TGTGCCAGCAGCTTAGTCGGTTTGGGCAGGGGTTACGAGCAGTACTTC. It encodes CASSLVGLGRGYEQYF.